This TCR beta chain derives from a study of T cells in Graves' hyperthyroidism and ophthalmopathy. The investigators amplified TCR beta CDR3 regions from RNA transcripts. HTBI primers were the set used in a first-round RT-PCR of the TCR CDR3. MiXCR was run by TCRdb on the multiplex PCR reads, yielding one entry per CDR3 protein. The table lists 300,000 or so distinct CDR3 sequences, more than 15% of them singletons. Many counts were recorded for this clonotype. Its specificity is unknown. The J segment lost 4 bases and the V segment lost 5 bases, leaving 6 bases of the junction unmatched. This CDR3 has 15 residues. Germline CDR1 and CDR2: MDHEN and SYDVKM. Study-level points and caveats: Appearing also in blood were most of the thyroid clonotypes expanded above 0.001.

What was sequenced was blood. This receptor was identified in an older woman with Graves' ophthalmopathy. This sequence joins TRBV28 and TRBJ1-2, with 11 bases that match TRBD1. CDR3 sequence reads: CASSRTGGMGYGYTF. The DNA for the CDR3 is TGTGCCAGCAGTCGGACAGGGGGCATGGGCTATGGCTACACCTTC.